This TCR beta chain was sequenced in a study of response to subunit inactivated influenza vaccine. Study-wide points: The authors offered the suggestion that each seasonal influenza vaccination recruits few new T cells.

The CDR3 spans 16 residues. Germline V gene sequence: CDR1 SGDLS, CDR2 YYNGEE. The trim removed 1 base at V and 0 bases at J, leaving 5 bases unmatched. This clonotype was seen a few times. Its antigen is as yet unknown. Each CDR3 protein gets one entry after TCRdb re-called the RT-PCR reads with MiXCR. The sample has a few hundred thousand distinct CDR3 sequences; roughly 15% are singletons. V gene TRBV9 combines with J gene TRBJ2-3, with 7 nucleotides matching TRBD2. The source was PBMCs from blood, collected roughly 12 days after vaccination. This clonotype was sampled from a man in his fifties who received an inactivated influenza vaccine. The CDR3 region has the DNA TGTGCCAGCAGCGTAAGGGCGGGAGCTAGCACAGATACGCAGTATTTT. Its protein is CASSVRAGASTDTQYF.